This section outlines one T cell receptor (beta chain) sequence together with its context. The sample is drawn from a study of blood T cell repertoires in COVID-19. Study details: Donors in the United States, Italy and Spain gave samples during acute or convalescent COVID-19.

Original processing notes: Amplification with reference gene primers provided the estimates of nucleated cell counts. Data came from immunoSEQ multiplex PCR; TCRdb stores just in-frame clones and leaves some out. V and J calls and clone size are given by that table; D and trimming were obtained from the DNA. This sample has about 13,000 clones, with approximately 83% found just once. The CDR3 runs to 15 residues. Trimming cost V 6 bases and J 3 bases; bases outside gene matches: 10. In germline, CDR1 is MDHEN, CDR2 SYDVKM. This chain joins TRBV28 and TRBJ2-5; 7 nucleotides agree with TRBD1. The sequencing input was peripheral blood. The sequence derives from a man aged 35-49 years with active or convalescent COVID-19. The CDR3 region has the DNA TGTGCCAGCAGCCAAATCCGGGACAGTAAAGAGACCCAGTACTTC. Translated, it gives CASSQIRDSKETQYF.